The 23 T cell receptor beta chains listed next were all sequenced from one sample in a study of blood T cells in healthy people across ages. PCR was performed a second time for about 7 to 12 cycles using a sample-barcoded 5' primer and a J-beta primer mix. TCRdb passed the 5' RACE reads through MiXCR, listing each CDR3 protein once. The table has about 750,000 distinct CDR3 sequences, less than 70% seen once. The source material was blood. These receptors all come from a man older than 75 in good health.

This chain links TRBV6-4 with TRBJ1-5; no clear D. CDR3 length: 14 amino acids. Germline CDR1 and CDR2: MRHNA and SNTAGT. V lost 2 bases and J lost 0, with 5 bases in between. CDR3 sequence: CASSDQDSNQPQHF. The CDR3 DNA sequence: TGTGCCAGCAGTGACCAGGATAGCAATCAGCCCCAGCATTTT.

This rearrangement joins TRBV9 to TRBJ2-1; 8 bases line up with TRBD1. The CDR3 is made up of 15 amino acids. CDR1 is SGDLS, CDR2 YYNGEE, per germline. V shed 4 bases and J 0 bases; nucleotides not matched to a gene: 3. The CDR3 DNA is TGTGCCAGCAGCATGACAGGGGACTCCTACAATGAGCAGTTCTTC. Its translation is CASSMTGDSYNEQFF.

J is TRBJ2-2 and V is TRBV25-1; a possible D gene is TRBD1 (5 bases). This CDR3 is built from 14 residues. Germline lookup yields CDR1 MGHDK and CDR2 SYGVNS. The CDR3 DNA reads TGTGCTGGACAAGGGAAGGGATTGACCGGGGAGCTGTTTTTT. Encoded protein: CAGQGKGLTGELFF.

This clonotype is a singleton in its sample. The gene calls are TRBV29-1 and TRBJ2-7, with TRBD1 identical over 7 bases. There are 15 residues in the CDR3. Trimming at V came to 6 bases and at J to 7 bases, leaving 18 bases not matched to a gene. Germline CDR1 and CDR2: SQVTM and ANQGSEA. The CDR3 DNA reads TGCAGCGTCCACGGGACAGCCTCCTCCTACAATGAGCAGTACTTC. It yields the protein CSVHGTASSYNEQYF.

The V call is TRBV6-6, the J call TRBJ1-1; 8 nucleotides match TRBD1. The CDR3 contains 16 residues. Germline CDR1 and CDR2: MNHNY and SVGAGI (reference sequence). V dropped 2 bases and J dropped 3; count of bases not matched to a gene: 8. CDR3 DNA sequence: TGTGCCAGCAGTTACCCAATCAACAGGGGGGACACTGAAGCTTTCTTT. Translation: CASSYPINRGDTEAFF.

The CDR3 DNA reads TGTGCCAGCAGCCATTCCGGGACAGGGGGCTACGAGCAGTACTTC. Translation gives CASSHSGTGGYEQYF. The gene calls are TRBV7-3 and TRBJ2-7, with 11 bases that match TRBD1. The CDR3 covers 15 residues. Germline V gene sequence: CDR1 SGHTA, CDR2 FQGTGA. The V gene end was trimmed by 5 bases and the J gene end by 3 bases; junction bases not matched to a gene: 6.

This clonotype was counted only a few times. V usage is TRBV7-9 and J usage is TRBJ2-7; D is uncertain. This CDR3 is built from 12 residues. V lost 4 bases to trimming and J lost 5 bases, with 9 bases between them. CDR1 SEHNR and CDR2 FQNEAQ come from the germline V gene (reference sequence). In DNA form, the CDR3 reads TGTGCCAGCAGCTCATTAGGGAACGAGCAGTACTTC. It is translated as CASSSLGNEQYF.

This clonotype turned up a few times. The CDR3 DNA is TGTGCCAGCAGTGAGCACAGCGGGGAGAGCTCCTACGAGCAGTACTTC. Its translation: CASSEHSGESSYEQYF. The chain combines TRBV25-1 with TRBJ2-7; 7 nucleotides agree with TRBD2. The CDR3 spans 16 residues. J gave up 0 bases and V 3 bases, and 8 bases lay outside the gene matches. The germline gives CDR1 MGHDK, CDR2 SYGVNS.

J is TRBJ2-7 and V is TRBV24-1; 10 bases align to TRBD2. V shed 4 bases and J 7 bases; nucleotides not matched to a gene: 12. The CDR3 loop spans 16 amino acids. Germline-derived CDR1 and CDR2 are KGHDR and SFDVKD. The CDR3: CATSDHPSGRRDEQYF. CDR3 bases: TGTGCCACCAGTGACCATCCTAGCGGGAGAAGGGATGAGCAGTACTTC.

V gene TRBV20-1 combines with J gene TRBJ2-3; D unresolved. There are 11 residues in the CDR3. V gave up 5 bases and J gave up 11 bases, with 14 bases separating them. Germline V gives CDR1 DFQATT, CDR2 SNEGSKA (reference sequence). CDR3: CSAVLRVEQYF. The CDR3 coding sequence is TGCAGTGCTGTACTACGGGTTGAGCAGTATTTT.

This clonotype occurred once. The junction and the germline gene differ at one end; a read error may be behind it. This rearrangement joins TRBV15 to TRBJ2-1, with TRBD1 matching over 7 bases. Germline V gene sequence: CDR1 LNHNV, CDR2 YYDKDF (reference sequence). CDR3 size: 15 residues. The CDR3, as DNA: TGTGCCGCCAGCAGAGGGACAGTTTTTGGCAATGAGCAGTTCTTC. Translated, it gives CAASRGTVFGNEQFF. Combining the CDR3 with reference TRBV15 and TRBJ2-1 gives the whole variable domain DAMVIQNPRYQVTQFGKPVTLSCSQTLNHNVMYWYQQKSSQAPKLLFHYYDKDFNNEADTPDNFQSRRPNTSFCFLDIRSPGLGDTAMYLCAASRGTVFGNEQFFGPGTRLTVL.

The rearrangement links TRBV5-1 to TRBJ1-1; D gene ambiguous. The CDR3 consists of 15 residues. Trimming removed 0 bases from V and 0 bases from J, with 9 bases in between. Germline V gene data show CDR1 as SGHRS and CDR2 as YFSETQ. CDR3 sequence (DNA): TGCGCCAGCAGCTTGGCCGACGGGATGAACACTGAAGCTTTCTTT. This translates into CASSLADGMNTEAFF.

The CDR3 is CASSLGPGEQYF. CDR3 DNA sequence: TGTGCCAGCAGTTTAGGGCCGGGGGAGCAGTACTTC. The chain couples TRBV12-3 or TRBV12-4 to TRBJ2-7, with D possibly matching TRBD2 (5 bases). Trimming removed 1 base from V and 7 bases from J, with 8 bases in between. This CDR3 has 12 amino acids.

V usage is TRBV2 and J usage is TRBJ2-3, with 12 nucleotides matching TRBD2. The junction had 3 bases not matched to a gene; V was cut back by 4 bases and J by 4 bases. The CDR3 runs to 15 residues. Per the germline V gene, CDR1 is SNHLY and CDR2 is FYNNEI. The CDR3 sequence: CASSVSSGRADTQYF. As DNA, the CDR3 is TGTGCCAGCAGTGTGTCTAGCGGGAGGGCAGATACGCAGTATTTT.

This clonotype was counted between two and nine times. This sequence joins TRBV10-3 and TRBJ2-1, with 11 bases lining up with TRBD2. Germline trimming cut 6 bases from V and 2 bases from J; bases unmatched to any gene: 3. The V gene's germline CDR1 is ENHRY and CDR2 SYGVKD. The CDR3 contains 15 residues. DNA of the CDR3: TGTGCCATCAGAGGGACTAGCGGAGCCTACAATGAGCAGTTCTTC. Its protein is CAIRGTSGAYNEQFF.

The chain employs TRBV10-3 and TRBJ2-1; 11 nucleotides match TRBD2. J was trimmed by 5 bases and V by 6 bases; bases with no gene match: 3. Per the germline V gene, CDR1 is ENHRY and CDR2 is SYGVKD. The CDR3 length is 14 residues. This chain's CDR3 is CAIRGTSGHNEQFF. As DNA, the CDR3 is TGTGCCATCAGGGGGACTAGCGGCCACAATGAGCAGTTCTTC.

The chain uses TRBV5-1 and TRBJ2-7; D may be TRBD1 or TRBD2 (7 bases each). CDR1 and CDR2 from the germline V gene are SGHRS and YFSETQ. The CDR3 totals 14 residues. V was clipped by 5 bases and J by 3 bases, with 15 bases between them. The chain's CDR3 is CASRPQGGHYEQYF. The CDR3 bases are TGCGCCAGCAGGCCCCAGGGGGGGCACTACGAGCAGTACTTC. The full variable domain, in which reference TRBV5-1 and TRBJ2-7 provide the parts outside the CDR3, is KAGVTQTPRYLIKTRGQQVTLSCSPISGHRSVSWYQQTPGQGLQFLFEYFSETQRNKGNFPGRFSGRQFSNSRSEMNVSTLELGDSALYLCASRPQGGHYEQYFGPGTRLTVT.

The rearrangement uses TRBV27 and TRBJ2-5; a weak D match, TRBD2 (7 bases). Germline lookup yields CDR1 MNHEY and CDR2 SMNVEV (reference sequence). The CDR3 is 13 residues long. V gave up 7 bases and J gave up 11 bases, with 20 bases separating them. The CDR3 bases are TGTGCCAGCAAAGGATGGGGGGCGGGGGAGCAGTACTTC. Encoded protein: CASKGWGAGEQYF.

The chain joins TRBV12-3 or TRBV12-4 to TRBJ2-7; D might be TRBD2 (5 bases). This CDR3 is 16 amino acids long. Trimming left V 3 bases short and J 2 bases short, with 17 bases between. The CDR3 nucleotides read TGTGCCAGCAGTTTGAGGGCGGCTGTAACTACCTACGAGCAGTACTTC. It codes for CASSLRAAVTTYEQYF.

This clonotype appeared once. This chain connects TRBV7-9 to TRBJ2-3; D might be TRBD2 (5 bases). V lost 2 bases and J 14 bases, leaving 26 bases between the germline ends. The CDR3 is 16 amino acids. Germline V gene data show CDR1 as SEHNR and CDR2 as FQNEAQ (reference sequence). The chain's CDR3 is CASSLKLAETRRYAYF. The DNA of the CDR3 is TGTGCCAGCAGCTTAAAGCTAGCAGAAACGCGCAGATACGCGTATTTT.

The chain links TRBV7-9 to TRBJ2-1; a possible D gene is TRBD2 (5 bases). This CDR3 is built from 15 residues. Per germline, CDR1 SEHNR and CDR2 FQNEAQ (reference sequence). V shed 5 bases and J shed 13 bases, with 24 bases lying between them. CDR3 amino acids: CASSPKLRVGETQFF. In DNA form, the CDR3 reads TGTGCCAGCAGCCCCAAATTGAGGGTTGGGGAGACCCAGTTCTTC. The full variable domain, rest sourced from reference TRBV7-9 and TRBJ2-1, is DTGVSQNPRHKITKRGQNVTFRCDPISEHNRLYWYRQTLGQGPEFLTYFQNEAQLEKSRLLSDRFSAERPKGSFSTLEIQRTEQGDSAMYLCASSPKLRVGETQFFGPGTRLTVL.

The chain recombines TRBV24-1 with TRBJ2-2; D unclear. Trimming removed 7 bases at V and 7 bases at J, with 9 bases between. Germline V CDR1 and CDR2: KGHDR, SFDVKD. The length of the CDR3 is 12 residues. The CDR3 DNA reads TGTGCCACCAGGGAAGCGTACGGGGAGCTGTTTTTT. Translated, it gives CATREAYGELFF.

The chain recombines TRBV20-1 with TRBJ1-5; the D gene is possibly TRBD1 (5 bases). Trimming took 2 bases from V and 7 from J, leaving 15 bases between them. The CDR3 contains 14 residues. Germline V gives CDR1 DFQATT, CDR2 SNEGSKA (reference sequence). The CDR3 loop is CSARFQGLGQPQHF. CDR3 bases: TGCAGTGCTAGATTCCAGGGATTGGGACAGCCCCAGCATTTT.